A single sample is the source of the 30 T cell receptor beta chains below, sequenced in a study of shared clonotypes between healthy human individuals. This table comes from immunoSEQ multiplex PCR, and its TCRdb copy is limited to in-frame clones, with some not included. The profile covers roughly 2.5 million clones, with over 85% appearing a single time and over 0.12% taken by the ten largest. The sample taken for sequencing was naive CD4+ T cells sorted from blood. Subset here: CD45RA+ positively selected. The receptors come from a man younger than 30 in good health.

V gene TRBV5-1 combines with J gene TRBJ1-1, with a possible D match to TRBD1 (5 bases). Germline CDR1 and CDR2: SGHRS and YFSETQ. The V gene lost 6 bases and the J gene lost 0 bases, with 15 bases spanning the gap. The CDR3 sequence is 15 residues long. CDR3 in amino acids: CASTGVAGMNTEAFF. The CDR3, as DNA: TGCGCCAGCACGGGGGTAGCAGGAATGAACACTGAAGCTTTCTTT.

The chain combines TRBV2 with TRBJ1-1; D ambiguous. The CDR3 is 14 residues long. Trimming stripped 2 bases from V and 2 bases from J, with 9 bases between. Germline V CDR1 and CDR2: SNHLY, FYNNEI. CDR3 in DNA: TGTGCCAGCAGTGAAAGGACGCGAAACACTGAAGCTTTCTTT. It translates to CASSERTRNTEAFF.

The gene calls are TRBV7-9 and TRBJ2-7; D not certain. Germline loops: CDR1 SEHNR, CDR2 FQNEAQ (reference sequence). V was clipped by 5 bases and J by 4 bases, with 9 bases between them. CDR3 length equals 12 residues. The DNA of the CDR3 is TGTGCCAGCAGCCGTCTAGATTACGAGCAGTACTTC. Its protein is CASSRLDYEQYF.

J is TRBJ2-7 and V is TRBV12-1; the DNA was not used to check the table's D call, TRBD2. TRBV12-1 is assigned pseudogene status. This CDR3 contains 16 residues. The CDR3, as DNA: TGTGCCAGCAGCAAGTCCAGCGGGTCAAACCGATACGAGCAGTACTTC. Its translation: CASSKSSGSNRYEQYF.

V and J are TRBV10-3 and TRBJ1-2; D may be TRBD1 (5 bases). CDR1 and CDR2 from the germline V gene are ENHRY and SYGVKD. Trimming removed 10 bases at V and 2 bases at J, with 11 bases between. CDR3 length: 12 amino acids. CDR3 DNA: TGTGCCACCGGGGACTTGAACTATGGCTACACCTTC. Its translation: CATGDLNYGYTF.

The chain recombines TRBV7-6 with TRBJ2-7, with a weak D call TRBD1 (5 bases). This CDR3 contains 14 residues. Trimming removed 1 base from V and 6 bases from J, with 13 bases in between. The V gene's germline CDR1 is SGHVS and CDR2 FNYEAQ. As DNA, the CDR3 is TGTGCCAGCAGCTTAGAGTGGCAGGGCGCCGAGCAGTACTTC. This sequence encodes CASSLEWQGAEQYF. Full variable domain (remainder filled in from reference TRBV7-6 and TRBJ2-7): GAGVSQSPRYKVTKRGQDVALRCDPISGHVSLYWYRQALGQGPEFLTYFNYEAQQDKSGLPNDRFSAERPEGSISTLTIQRTEQRDSAMYRCASSLEWQGAEQYFGPGTRLTVT.

This sequence joins TRBV5-6 and TRBJ1-6, with TRBD1 matching over 7 bases. Germline V gives CDR1 SGHDT, CDR2 YYEEEE. With V trimmed by 4 bases and J by 4 bases, 2 bases remained unmatched. CDR3 size: 14 residues. CDR3: CASSPGQYNSPLHF. CDR3 coding DNA: TGTGCCAGCAGCCCGGGACAGTATAATTCACCCCTCCACTTT.

The genes are TRBV4-1 and TRBJ1-5, with a possible D match to TRBD1 (6 bases). Deletions cut 0 bases from V and 5 bases from J, with 11 bases between. CDR1 and CDR2 (germline): MGHRA, YSYEKL. The CDR3 length is 15 residues. The CDR3 DNA reads as TGCGCCAGCAGCCAAGAACTGGACAGATATCAGCCCCAGCATTTT. It specifies CASSQELDRYQPQHF.

Of note for this clone: Other DNA sequences in this specimen translate into the identical CDR3. In nucleotides, the CDR3 is TGTGCCAGTAGACGTGGGTTAGGGGGGGAAGCCTACGAGCAGTACTTC. This translates into CASRRGLGGEAYEQYF. V is TRBV6-6 and J is TRBJ2-7; TRBD2 is a possible D gene (7 bases). Trimming removed 9 bases from V and 2 bases from J, with 23 bases in between. Germline V lookup: CDR1 MNHNY, CDR2 SVGAGI (reference sequence). The CDR3 consists of 16 residues.

The chain is built from TRBV4-1 and TRBJ2-7, with D perhaps TRBD2 (5 bases). The CDR3 has 15 residues. The germline gives CDR1 MGHRA, CDR2 YSYEKL. Trimming pared 4 bases from V and 5 bases from J, leaving 18 bases between. CDR3 coding DNA: TGCGCCAGCAGCCGTCTGGCGGGCAGTCTGAACGAGCAGTACTTC. This codes for CASSRLAGSLNEQYF.

The chain employs TRBV28 and TRBJ2-7, with 10 bases lining up with TRBD1. Losses at the gene ends were 2 bases for V and 4 bases for J; bases not matched to a gene: 5. Per germline, CDR1 MDHEN and CDR2 SYDVKM. The CDR3 runs to 15 residues. In DNA form, the CDR3 reads TGTGCCAGCAGTTTAAGGACAGGGGGATTATACGAGCAGTACTTC. Amino acid sequence: CASSLRTGGLYEQYF.

About this clone: Other nucleotide sequences in the sample specify the same CDR3. J is TRBJ2-7 and V is TRBV30; no firm D call. The CDR3 sequence is 11 residues long. Germline loops: CDR1 GTSNPN, CDR2 SVGIG (reference sequence). Trimming shortened V by 1 base and J by 4 bases, and 5 bases separated the two germline ends. CDR3 sequence: CAWSGVYEQYF. The CDR3 nucleotides read TGTGCCTGGAGTGGAGTTTACGAGCAGTACTTC.

The V and J genes are TRBV19 and TRBJ2-7; D perhaps matches TRBD1 (6 bases). Per the germline V gene, CDR1 is LNHDA and CDR2 is SQIVND (reference sequence). V was trimmed by 5 bases and J by 0 bases, leaving 17 bases between them. The CDR3 consists of 16 residues. The CDR3 bases are TGTGCCAGTAGTCCCCGGACAGATGGGAGCTCCTACGAGCAGTACTTC. Protein sequence: CASSPRTDGSSYEQYF. Combining the CDR3 with reference TRBV19 and TRBJ2-7 gives the whole variable domain DGGITQSPKYLFRKEGQNVTLSCEQNLNHDAMYWYRQDPGQGLRLIYYSQIVNDFQKGDIAEGYSVSREKKESFPLTVTSAQKNPTAFYLCASSPRTDGSSYEQYFGPGTRLTVT.

This clone has only one observation. The genes are TRBV5-4 and TRBJ1-2; D gene uncertain. The CDR3 loop spans 14 amino acids. The V gene's germline CDR1 is SGHNT and CDR2 YYREEE (reference sequence). V shed 4 bases and J shed 12 bases, with 22 bases lying between them. CDR3 in DNA: TGTGCCAGCAGCCTCATCGCGCTTAATCAAGGCCACACCTTC. Protein product: CASSLIALNQGHTF.

This chain links TRBV19 with TRBJ1-5; 9 nucleotides align to TRBD1. With V trimmed by 4 bases and J by 6 bases, 4 bases remained unmatched. This CDR3 has 14 residues. Germline-derived CDR1 and CDR2 are LNHDA and SQIVND (reference sequence). The CDR3 coding sequence is TGTGCCAGTAGTACACCGGGACAGGGTCAGCCCCAGCATTTT. Its protein is CASSTPGQGQPQHF.

The V call is TRBV5-1, the J call TRBJ2-1; 12 bases are shared with TRBD2. The CDR3 is made up of 17 amino acids. V shed 1 base and J 4 bases; nucleotides not matched to a gene: 6. Germline lookup yields CDR1 SGHRS and CDR2 YFSETQ. The CDR3 bases are TGCGCCAGCAGCTTGAGACTAGCGGGAGAGGCGTACAATGAGCAGTTCTTC. It codes for CASSLRLAGEAYNEQFF.

This clone turned up a few times. The chain uses TRBV9 and TRBJ1-2, with 9 bases fitting TRBD1. In germline, CDR1 is SGDLS, CDR2 YYNGEE. The CDR3 is 14 residues long. J gave up 7 bases and V 4 bases, and 8 bases lay outside the gene matches. For the CDR3, the DNA is TGTGCCAGCAGCCCAAGGGACAGGGTCATTGGCTACACCTTC. This translates into CASSPRDRVIGYTF.

This clone was observed a single time. This rearrangement joins TRBV4-3 to TRBJ1-3, with a tentative D call TRBD1 (5 bases). The V gene's germline CDR1 is LGHNA and CDR2 YSLEER. The CDR3 spans 15 residues. Trimming left V 4 bases short and J 1 base short, with 11 bases between. In DNA form, the CDR3 reads TGCGCCAGCAGCCGGGACCACACGTCTGGAAACACCATATATTTT. Translation gives CASSRDHTSGNTIYF.

The chain carries TRBV18 and TRBJ1-3; D uncertain. Trimming pared 4 bases from V and 10 bases from J, leaving 23 bases between. Germline CDR1 KGHSH, CDR2 LQKENI. The CDR3 length is 16 residues. The CDR3 sequence: CASSRLNQLVDGTIYF. The CDR3 nucleotides read TGTGCCAGCTCACGCCTTAATCAGTTAGTGGACGGAACCATATATTTT. The variable domain in full, with the rest retrieved from reference TRBV18 and TRBJ1-3, is NAGVMQNPRHLVRRRGQEARLRCSPMKGHSHVYWYRQLPEEGLKFMVYLQKENIIDESGMPKERFSAEFPKEGPSILRIQQVVRGDSAAYFCASSRLNQLVDGTIYFGEGSWLTVV.

This clone was detected a few times. The chain carries TRBV6-1 and TRBJ1-2, with D hard to call. Germline assignment: CDR1 MNHNS and CDR2 SASEGT. This CDR3 spans 12 amino acids. V was pared by 6 bases and J by 4 bases, with 9 bases between. CDR3 residues: CASRPASYGYTF. Here the CDR3 DNA reads TGTGCCAGCAGGCCTGCTAGCTATGGCTACACCTTC.

This chain uses TRBV11-2 with TRBJ2-3; no reliable D call. Trimming pared 1 base from V and 0 bases from J, leaving 14 bases between. The CDR3 sequence is 17 residues long. CDR1 SGHAT and CDR2 FQNNGV come from the germline V gene. The CDR3: CASSLGPAPTSTDTQYF. The CDR3 DNA is TGTGCCAGCAGCTTAGGTCCCGCGCCAACAAGCACAGATACGCAGTATTTT.

This clone was counted between two and nine times. The chain has TRBV5-1 and TRBJ1-1; 7 positions match TRBD1. CDR1 and CDR2 (germline): SGHRS, YFSETQ. This CDR3 comprises 14 residues. The V gene end was trimmed by 6 bases and the J gene end by 4 bases; junction bases not matched to a gene: 9. The CDR3 protein is CASKKTGWGTEAFF. CDR3 coding DNA: TGCGCCAGCAAAAAGACAGGGTGGGGCACTGAAGCTTTCTTT.

This clone turned up a few times. The V and J genes are TRBV19 and TRBJ1-4; weak D call: TRBD1 (5 bases). The CDR3 length is 14 residues. The V end lost 7 bases, the J end lost 13 bases, and 22 bases lay between the germline ends. The germline gives CDR1 LNHDA, CDR2 SQIVND (reference sequence). The CDR3 DNA reads TGTGCCAGTATGCCCGGGACTGAGATGAAAGGACTGTTTTTT. Translating gives CASMPGTEMKGLFF.

The chain joins TRBV2 to TRBJ2-7; D is perhaps TRBD1 or TRBD2 (7 bases each). The CDR3 is 12 amino acids. Germline V gene sequence: CDR1 SNHLY, CDR2 FYNNEI. V was clipped by 8 bases and J by 7 bases, with 15 bases between them. CDR3 residues: CASQGGGNEQYF. DNA for the CDR3: TGTGCCAGCCAGGGGGGAGGGAATGAGCAGTACTTC.

About this clone itself: Its ends do not fully match the called genes, so a read error is possible. The chain recombines TRBV7-7 with TRBJ2-1, with 10 bases aligning to TRBD1. CDR3 size: 16 residues. Germline loops: CDR1 SSHAT, CDR2 FNYEAQ (reference sequence). DNA for the CDR3: TGTGCTAGCAGCCGGGCCGGGACAGGGGTTTATAGTGAGCAGTTCTTC. Its protein product is CASSRAGTGVYSEQFF.

Of note for this clone: Other DNA sequences within the sample encode an identical CDR3. J is TRBJ1-4 and V is TRBV4-3; weak D call: TRBD1 (6 bases). The V end was cut by 0 bases, the J end by 4 bases, with 12 bases between. There are 16 residues in the CDR3. The germline V gene has CDR1 LGHNA and CDR2 YSLEER. CDR3 residues: CASSQDLGRGNEKLFF. In DNA, the CDR3 is TGCGCCAGCAGCCAAGATCTTGGCAGGGGTAATGAAAAACTGTTTTTT.

This sequence joins TRBV5-1 and TRBJ1-5; TRBD1 might be the D (5 bases). With 0 bases removed from V and 5 bases from J, the gap between germline ends came to 12 bases. This CDR3 spans 15 amino acids. Germline assignment: CDR1 SGHRS and CDR2 YFSETQ. CDR3 DNA sequence: TGCGCCAGCAGCTTGGTGGGCAGGGTTGATCAGCCCCAGCATTTT. Translated: CASSLVGRVDQPQHF.

The CDR3 loop is CAISGKDGYGYTF. CDR3 coding DNA: TGTGCCATCAGTGGAAAGGACGGATATGGCTACACCTTC. The genes are TRBV10-3 and TRBJ1-2; D remains unclear. Per the germline V gene, CDR1 is ENHRY and CDR2 is SYGVKD. CDR3 size: 13 residues. With 4 bases removed from V and 5 bases from J, the gap between germline ends came to 11 bases.

The V gene is TRBV6-6, the J gene TRBJ1-3; the match to TRBD1 covers 9 bases. The V segment lost 5 bases and the J segment 4 bases; nucleotides outside the gene matches: 6. The germline V gene encodes CDR1 MNHNY and CDR2 SVGAGI (reference sequence). This CDR3 comprises 15 residues. The CDR3 DNA reads TGTGCCAGCAGTACCCCGGACAGGGGAGGAAACACCATATATTTT. As protein: CASSTPDRGGNTIYF.

This chain links TRBV4-1 with TRBJ2-7; 7 bases fit TRBD1. CDR1 is MGHRA and CDR2 is YSYEKL in the germline V gene. CDR3 length: 15 amino acids. V gave up 2 bases and J gave up 0 bases; unmatched junction bases: 4. The CDR3 DNA reads TGCGCCAGCAGCCAACCGGGACAGAACTCCTACGAGCAGTACTTC. Protein sequence: CASSQPGQNSYEQYF.